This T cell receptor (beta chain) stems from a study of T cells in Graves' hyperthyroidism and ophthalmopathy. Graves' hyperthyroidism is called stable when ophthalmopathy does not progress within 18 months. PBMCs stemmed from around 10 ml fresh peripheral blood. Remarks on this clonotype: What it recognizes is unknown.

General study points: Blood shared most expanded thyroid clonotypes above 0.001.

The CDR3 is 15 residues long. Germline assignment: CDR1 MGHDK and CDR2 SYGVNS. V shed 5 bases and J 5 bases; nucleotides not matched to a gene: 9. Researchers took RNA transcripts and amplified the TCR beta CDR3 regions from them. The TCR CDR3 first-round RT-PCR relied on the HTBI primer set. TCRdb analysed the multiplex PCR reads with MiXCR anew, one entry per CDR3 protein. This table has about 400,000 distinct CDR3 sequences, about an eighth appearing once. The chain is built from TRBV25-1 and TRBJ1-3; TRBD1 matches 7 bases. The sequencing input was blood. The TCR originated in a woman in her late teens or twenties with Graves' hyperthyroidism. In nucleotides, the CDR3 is TGTGCCAGCAGTTCTGACAGGGCCGCCAGAAACACCATATATTTT. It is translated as CASSSDRAARNTIYF.